Only a few counts were recorded for the clone carrying this T cell receptor beta chain. The antigen is undetermined. This sample was included in a study of beta chain features in type 1 diabetes. Overall study: Healthy donors resembled patients in age, gender and cell yields.

Germline V gene data show CDR1 as SEHNR and CDR2 as FQNEAQ (reference sequence). V was cut by 5 bases and J by 2 bases, with 14 bases left in between. This CDR3 is 15 amino acids long. Points from the study as a whole: These data did not resolve whether HLA type affects TCRB rearrangement. Patients showed naive, central memory and Treg TCRB repertoires that appeared more similar than those of healthy donors.

The sequenced template was cDNA made from the entire isolated RNA. Average reads for naive, central memory and regulatory T cell samples were several million. Method: immunoSEQ multiplex PCR; TCRdb's copy keeps in-frame clones and lacks some. Of roughly 500,000 clones in the sample, about 32% were seen once. The sequence was collected from a man younger than 35 in good health. The material sequenced was naive CD4+ T cells from blood. The chain recombines TRBV7-9 with TRBJ2-3; D not certain. The CDR3 sequence is CASSLSDMYTDTQYF. CDR3 nucleotide sequence: TGTGCCAGCAGCCTATCAGACATGTACACAGATACGCAGTATTTT.